The source of this T cell receptor (beta chain) is a study of cytomegalovirus exposure and HLA in healthy donors. The CDR3 covers 18 residues. Per germline, CDR1 ENHRY and CDR2 SYGVKD. Trimming removed 3 bases from V and 3 bases from J, with 20 bases in between. General observations from the study: Analyses of presence and absence presupposed an approximately uniform sequencing depth across donors. Several V segments, TRBV6-2 and TRBV6-3 among them, could not be told apart and were dropped.

It was with 60 Vbeta and 13 Jbeta primers that the PCR ran. Only in-frame clones appear in the TCRdb table, and some are missing; sequencing was by immunoSEQ multiplex PCR. Of 150,000 to 200,000 clones in the sample, around 80% were seen once. A note on this clone: Its antigen is not known.

This rearrangement joins TRBV10-3 to TRBJ2-2, with TRBD1 as a possible D gene (6 bases). Sequencing was carried out using PBMCs. This TCR derives from a woman in her forties or fifties in good health and CMV-seropositive. The CDR3 sequence is CAISDLDRSGRHTGELFF. CDR3 DNA: TGTGCCATCAGTGACCTTGACAGGTCCGGTAGACACACCGGGGAGCTGTTTTTT.